These 10 T cell receptor beta chains originate from one sample sequenced in a study of blood T cell repertoires in COVID-19. The data were produced by immunoSEQ multiplex PCR, yet TCRdb's version contains in-frame clones alone and is incomplete. The sample lists 44,000 or so clones, 86% occurring once. The sequencing input was peripheral blood. Receptors were obtained from a human donor in a cohort sampled during active COVID-19.

The chain has TRBV7-2 and TRBJ1-4; 10 bases fit TRBD1. V trimming: 5 bases; J trimming: 3 bases; junction bases outside the gene matches: 6. Germline V CDR1 and CDR2: SGHTA, FQGNSA. This CDR3 contains 16 residues. CDR3 loop: CASSTGQGRANEKLFF. The CDR3 DNA sequence: TGTGCCAGCAGCACGGGACAGGGGAGGGCTAATGAAAAACTGTTTTTT.

J is TRBJ2-3 and V is TRBV5-6; a possible D gene is TRBD2 (6 bases). The CDR3 covers 15 residues. CDR1 SGHDT and CDR2 YYEEEE come from the germline V gene. V was clipped by 0 bases and J by 6 bases, with 14 bases between them. CDR3 nucleotide sequence: TGTGCCAGCAGCTTGGGGCGGGGTAGGCTCGATACGCAGTATTTT. Translating it yields CASSLGRGRLDTQYF.

This chain uses TRBV19 with TRBJ1-4; no definite D call. The CDR3 is made up of 16 amino acids. Germline lookup yields CDR1 LNHDA and CDR2 SQIVND (reference sequence). V dropped 1 base and J dropped 3 bases, with 12 bases sitting between them. CDR3 bases: TGTGCCAGTAGTATAGCCGGCGGGATTGCTAATGAAAAACTGTTTTTT. Translating it yields CASSIAGGIANEKLFF.

The chain couples TRBV5-6 to TRBJ2-3, with 10 bases lining up with TRBD2. In germline, CDR1 is SGHDT, CDR2 YYEEEE. This CDR3 comprises 15 residues. The V segment lost 2 bases and the J segment 6 bases; nucleotides outside the gene matches: 6. CDR3 DNA: TGTGCCAGCAGCTTCCTAGCGGGGGCGGAGGATACGCAGTATTTT. As protein: CASSFLAGAEDTQYF.

The rearrangement links TRBV18 to TRBJ1-2; 10 bases are a match to TRBD1. Losses at the gene ends were 3 bases for V and 3 bases for J; bases not matched to a gene: 7. This CDR3 region has 16 residues. Germline values: CDR1 KGHSH, CDR2 LQKENI. Here the CDR3 DNA reads TGTGCCAGCTCACCTCCCGGGACAGGGGACGACTATGGCTACACCTTC. It translates to CASSPPGTGDDYGYTF.

This chain joins TRBV5-8 and TRBJ2-1; TRBD2 agrees at 10 bases. CDR1 is SGHTS, CDR2 YDEGEE, per germline. Trimming removed 5 bases from V and 5 bases from J; junction bases left unmatched: 7. The CDR3 is 15 amino acids. For the CDR3, the DNA is TGTGCCAGCAGAGAGCGGGGGGGCCTACACAATGAGCAGTTCTTC. It is translated as CASRERGGLHNEQFF.

V usage is TRBV18 and J usage is TRBJ2-5; TRBD1 agrees at 9 bases. This CDR3 spans 14 amino acids. The junction had 3 bases not matched to a gene; V was cut back by 4 bases and J by 3 bases. The germline V gene has CDR1 KGHSH and CDR2 LQKENI. CDR3 sequence (DNA): TGTGCCAGCTCACAACAGGGGGCTAAAGAGACCCAGTACTTC. Amino acid sequence: CASSQQGAKETQYF.

The chain couples TRBV27 to TRBJ2-5; the D gene is possibly TRBD1 (5 bases). Trimming cost V 2 bases and J 4 bases, with 8 bases left between them. The CDR3 length is 13 residues. The germline CDR1 and CDR2 sequences are MNHEY and SMNVEV (reference sequence). CDR3 nucleotide sequence: TGTGCCAGCAGTTTAGGCCAGGGAGAGACCCAGTACTTC. Residues: CASSLGQGETQYF.

This clone was recorded once. The chain couples TRBV29-1 to TRBJ1-2; D perhaps matches TRBD1 (6 bases). Germline loops: CDR1 SQVTM, CDR2 ANQGSEA. The length of the CDR3 is 13 residues. The ends were cut back, 5 bases at V and 5 bases at J, with 15 bases in the middle. The CDR3 bases are TGCAGCGTTACTCGGCCAGGGGATTATGGCTACACCTTC. It specifies CSVTRPGDYGYTF.

The chain joins TRBV5-1 to TRBJ1-3; tentatively, D is TRBD1 (6 bases). Germline-derived CDR1 and CDR2 are SGHRS and YFSETQ. V lost 4 bases to trimming and J lost 4 bases, with 18 bases between them. This CDR3 is 16 amino acids long. CDR3 DNA: TGCGCCAGCAGCACGGCACAGGGAGCGTCGGGAAACACCATATATTTT. Amino acid sequence: CASSTAQGASGNTIYF.